The present T cell receptor beta chain was sequenced within a study of T-cell memory formation after mild COVID-19 (dated by TCRdb to the early 2020s). Looking at the study overall: TCR sequence clusters from the two donors were largely donor specific. T-cell clones expanding and contracting after mild COVID-19 in two donors were tracked by longitudinal TCRalpha and TCRbeta repertoire sequencing. The cohort was made up of two young adult volunteers, one female and one male, who were previously healthy. The study at large found these results: Whether the second-wave clones peaking on day 37 were SARS-CoV-2 specific was not confirmed. Contracting CD4+ clones appeared mostly in the CM and EM memory subsets, whereas CD8+ clones were enriched in EMRA. Only a couple of mild cases were covered in the study, and larger cohorts including severe cases with pre-infection samples were considered necessary. Some responding clones were found in pre-infection memory, which suggests that pre-existing cross-reactive memory T cells took part in the SARS-CoV-2 response. Clones that contracted from day 15 to 85 showed balanced CD4/CD8 phenotypes, whereas a second wave of clones that expanded from day 15 to 37 leaned towards CD4+.

PBMCs were isolated by Ficoll-Paque density gradient centrifugation. This clonotype was counted at least ten times. The antigen this receptor binds is unknown. Per-base quality was not reported, and no clone a single base away is much larger than it. Sequencing relied on an Illumina NovaSeq 6000. TCRalpha and TCRbeta cDNA libraries were built by 5'RACE with constant-segment primers, adding sample barcodes and unique molecular identifiers. RNA was extracted from every sample with Trizol reagent. Amplification of the libraries took two PCR steps, and the second step added a second sample barcode plus Illumina TruSeq adapters. The libraries were sequenced on an Illumina NovaSeq using 2 x 150 bp paired-end reads. As for how the authors treated the data: With migec v1.2.7, reads were demultiplexed and then collapsed into UMI-guided consensus sequences. Using mixcr v2.1.11, the UMI consensuses were aligned to TRA and TRB V and J templates and assembled into clonotypes. Expanded or contracted clonotypes were those called significant by both edgeR and NoisET, with noise models trained on biological replicates. For edgeR calls, the thresholds were a false discovery rate-adjusted p below 0.01 and a log2 fold-change of 1. As an exploratory analysis of dynamics, max-normalized trajectories of the 1000 most abundant clonotypes were examined by PCA with hierarchical clustering. Separately sequenced CD4+ and CD8+ repertoires were used to assign a CD4 or CD8 phenotype to each responding clone. TCRdb's own reprocessing of the public reads used fastp at Q25 and MiXCR and kept productive beta chains. A single entry per CDR3 protein holds the most common genes and DNA from its merged rows. TCRdb, not the original authors, processed these V and J calls. The table for this sample lists about 200,000 distinct CDR3 sequences; 9.5% of them were counted only once. 3.5% to 4% of the sample is taken by the ten largest.

The CDR3 sequence holds 15 residues, the cysteine and phenylalanine included. The CDR3 DNA has 45 bases and is translated from base 1. V lost 5 bases and J lost 4 bases; the stretch between them is 14 bases long. Sequences were obtained from PBMCs or a T cell subset sorted from them (not recorded which). The V and J genes are TRBV12-3 or TRBV12-4 and TRBJ2-2; no confident D gene assignment can be made. The clonotype originates from a man aged 18 to 30 who had mild COVID-19 (a few samples of this study predate the infection). The sample titles of this study are shuffled in the database, so cell type and time point are left out; the donor was told from shared clones. The CDR3 amino acid sequence is: CASSQIPGITGELFF. In nucleotide form, the sequence is TGTGCCAGCAGTCAGATCCCGGGCATCACCGGGGAGCTGTTTTTT.